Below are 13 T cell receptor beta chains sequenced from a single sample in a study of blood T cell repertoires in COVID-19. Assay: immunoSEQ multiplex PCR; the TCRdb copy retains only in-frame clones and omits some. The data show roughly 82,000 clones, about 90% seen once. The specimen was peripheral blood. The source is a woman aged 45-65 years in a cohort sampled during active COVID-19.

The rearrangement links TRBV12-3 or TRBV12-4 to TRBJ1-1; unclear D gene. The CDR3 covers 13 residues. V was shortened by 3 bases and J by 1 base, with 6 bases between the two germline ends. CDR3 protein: CASSFEGNTEAFF. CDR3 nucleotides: TGTGCCAGCAGTTTCGAGGGGAACACTGAAGCTTTCTTT.

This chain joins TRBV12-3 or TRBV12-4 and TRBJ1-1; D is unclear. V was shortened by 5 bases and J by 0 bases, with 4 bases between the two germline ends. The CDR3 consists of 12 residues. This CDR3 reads CASSQLNTEAFF. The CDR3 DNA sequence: TGTGCCAGCAGTCAATTGAACACTGAAGCTTTCTTT.

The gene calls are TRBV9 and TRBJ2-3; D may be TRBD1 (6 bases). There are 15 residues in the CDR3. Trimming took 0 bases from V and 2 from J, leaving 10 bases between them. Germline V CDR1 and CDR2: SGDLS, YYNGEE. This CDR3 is CASSVVGHNTDTQYF. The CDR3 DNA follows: TGTGCCAGCAGCGTAGTGGGACACAACACAGATACGCAGTATTTT.

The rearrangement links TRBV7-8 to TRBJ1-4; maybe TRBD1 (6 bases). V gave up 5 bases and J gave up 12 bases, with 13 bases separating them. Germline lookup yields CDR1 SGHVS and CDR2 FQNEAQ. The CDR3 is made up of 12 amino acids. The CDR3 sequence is CASSADRMELFF. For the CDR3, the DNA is TGTGCCAGCAGCGCTGACAGGATGGAACTGTTTTTT.

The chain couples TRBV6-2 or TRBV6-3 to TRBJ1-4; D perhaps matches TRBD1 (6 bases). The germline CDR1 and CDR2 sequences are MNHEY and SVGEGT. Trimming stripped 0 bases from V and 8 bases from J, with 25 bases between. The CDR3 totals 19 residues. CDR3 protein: CASSYSAGGRRQAEEKLFF. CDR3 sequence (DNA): TGTGCCAGCAGTTACTCCGCGGGGGGTAGGAGACAGGCTGAAGAAAAACTGTTTTTT.

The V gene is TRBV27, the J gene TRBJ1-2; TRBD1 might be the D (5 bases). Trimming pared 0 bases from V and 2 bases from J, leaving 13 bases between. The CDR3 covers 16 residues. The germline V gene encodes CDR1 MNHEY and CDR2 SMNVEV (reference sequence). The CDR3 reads CASSLSAAGRNYGYTF. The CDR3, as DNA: TGTGCCAGCAGTTTATCGGCGGCAGGGCGCAACTATGGCTACACCTTC.

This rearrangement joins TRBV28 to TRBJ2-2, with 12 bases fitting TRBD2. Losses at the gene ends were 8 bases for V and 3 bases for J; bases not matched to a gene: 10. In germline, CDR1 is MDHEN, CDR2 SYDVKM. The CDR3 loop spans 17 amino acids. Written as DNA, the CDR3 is TGTGCCAGCCTAACCCTAGCGGGAGGGCCGGACACCGGGGAGCTGTTTTTT. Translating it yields CASLTLAGGPDTGELFF. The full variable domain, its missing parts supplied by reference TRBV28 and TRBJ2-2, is DVKVTQSSRYLVKRTGEKVFLECVQDMDHENMFWYRQDPGLGLRLIYFSYDVKMKEKGDIPEGYSVSREKKERFSLILESASTNQTSMYLCASLTLAGGPDTGELFFGEGSRLTVL.

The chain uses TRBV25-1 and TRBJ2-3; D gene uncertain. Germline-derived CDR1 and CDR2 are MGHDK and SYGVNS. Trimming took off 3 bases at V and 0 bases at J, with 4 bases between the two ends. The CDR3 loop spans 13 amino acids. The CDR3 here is CASSDGSTDTQYF. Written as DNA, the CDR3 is TGTGCCAGCAGTGACGGTAGCACAGATACGCAGTATTTT.

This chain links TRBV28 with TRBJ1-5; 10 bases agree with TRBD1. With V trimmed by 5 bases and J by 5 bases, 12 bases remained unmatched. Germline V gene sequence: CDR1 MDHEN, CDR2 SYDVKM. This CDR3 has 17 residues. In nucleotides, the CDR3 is TGTGCCAGCAGTAAACCGGGACAGGGGTGGTTCGATCAGCCCCAGCATTTT. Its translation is CASSKPGQGWFDQPQHF. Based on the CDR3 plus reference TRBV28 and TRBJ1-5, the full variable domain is DVKVTQSSRYLVKRTGEKVFLECVQDMDHENMFWYRQDPGLGLRLIYFSYDVKMKEKGDIPEGYSVSREKKERFSLILESASTNQTSMYLCASSKPGQGWFDQPQHFGDGTRLSIL.

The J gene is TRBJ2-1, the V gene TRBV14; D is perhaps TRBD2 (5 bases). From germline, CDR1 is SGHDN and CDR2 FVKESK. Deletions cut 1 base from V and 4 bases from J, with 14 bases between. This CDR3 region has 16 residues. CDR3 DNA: TGTGCCAGCAGCCAAGGGCGAAGGCGGGTATACAATGAGCAGTTCTTC. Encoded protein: CASSQGRRRVYNEQFF. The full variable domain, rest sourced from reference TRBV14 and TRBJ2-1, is EAGVTQFPSHSVIEKGQTVTLRCDPISGHDNLYWYRRVMGKEIKFLLHFVKESKQDESGMPNNRFLAERTGGTYSTLKVQPAELEDSGVYFCASSQGRRRVYNEQFFGPGTRLTVL.

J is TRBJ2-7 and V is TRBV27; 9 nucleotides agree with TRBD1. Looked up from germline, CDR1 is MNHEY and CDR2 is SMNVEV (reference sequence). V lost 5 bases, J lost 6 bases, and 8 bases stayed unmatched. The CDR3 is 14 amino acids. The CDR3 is CASSPGTGRFEQYF. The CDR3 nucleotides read TGTGCCAGCAGTCCCGGGACAGGGCGATTCGAGCAGTACTTC.

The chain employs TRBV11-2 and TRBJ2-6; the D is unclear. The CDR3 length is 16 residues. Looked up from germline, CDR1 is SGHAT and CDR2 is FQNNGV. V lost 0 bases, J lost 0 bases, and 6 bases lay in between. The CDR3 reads CASSLDSVSGANVLTF. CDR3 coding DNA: TGTGCCAGCAGCTTAGATTCGGTCTCTGGGGCCAACGTCCTGACTTTC.

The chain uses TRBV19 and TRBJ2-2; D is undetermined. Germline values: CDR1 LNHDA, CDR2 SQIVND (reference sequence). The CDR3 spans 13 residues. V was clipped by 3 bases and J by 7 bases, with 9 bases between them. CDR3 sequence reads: CASSIRYGGELFF. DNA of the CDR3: TGTGCCAGTAGTATTCGGTACGGCGGGGAGCTGTTTTTT.